Listed here are 20 T cell receptor beta chains from one sample, sequenced in a study of graft-versus-host responses after intestinal transplantation. Lymphocytes from graft epithelium and lamina propria were isolated. TCRdb keeps only in-frame clones here, not all; method: immunoSEQ multiplex PCR. The profile covers about 18,000 clones, with 65% to 90% appearing a single time and about 3.8% taken by the ten largest. The sample consisted of ileum tissue, taken about 600 days after intestinal transplantation. The receptor source for this set is a human patient who received an intestinal transplant, so some T cells may come from the graft donor.

This chain connects TRBV28 to TRBJ1-2; 8 nucleotides line up with TRBD1. Germline-derived CDR1 and CDR2 are MDHEN and SYDVKM. The CDR3 is 12 residues long. The V gene end was trimmed by 8 bases and the J gene end by 4 bases; junction bases not matched to a gene: 3. The CDR3 DNA follows: TGTGCCAGCGAAGGGACAGGCTATGGCTACACCTTC. Translating gives CASEGTGYGYTF.

The chain recombines TRBV19 with TRBJ2-7, with 7 nucleotides matching TRBD1. J was trimmed by 2 bases and V by 3 bases; bases with no gene match: 1. This CDR3 comprises 13 residues. Germline CDR1 reads LNHDA; CDR2 reads SQIVND (reference sequence). The CDR3 DNA sequence: TGTGCCAGTAGTATCGGACAGGCCTACGAGCAGTACTTC. Protein sequence: CASSIGQAYEQYF.

The chain is built from TRBV6-5 and TRBJ2-2; 9 bases map to TRBD1. Germline values: CDR1 MNHEY, CDR2 SVGAGI. The V gene end was trimmed by 5 bases and the J gene end by 6 bases; junction bases not matched to a gene: 10. CDR3 length: 16 amino acids. CDR3 sequence (DNA): TGTGCCAGCAGTAACTATCCGAGGGACAGGGCCGGGGAGCTGTTTTTT. This encodes CASSNYPRDRAGELFF.

The V gene is TRBV2, the J gene TRBJ1-2; 10 bases map to TRBD1. In germline, CDR1 is SNHLY, CDR2 FYNNEI. Trimming took 0 bases from V and 7 from J; bases not matched to a gene: 14. This CDR3 contains 18 residues. CDR3 protein: CASSEAGTGVFRMAGYTF. The CDR3 bases are TGTGCCAGCAGTGAAGCGGGGACAGGGGTATTTAGAATGGCTGGCTACACCTTC.

This sequence joins TRBV4-1 and TRBJ2-3, with D uncertain. Germline V lookup: CDR1 MGHRA, CDR2 YSYEKL. CDR3 length equals 15 residues. Trimming shortened V by 0 bases and J by 4 bases, and 11 bases separated the two germline ends. This CDR3 reads CASSQDPLIPDTQYF. CDR3 DNA: TGCGCCAGCAGCCAAGATCCCTTAATTCCAGATACGCAGTATTTT.

This chain links TRBV5-1 with TRBJ2-7, with D perhaps TRBD1 or TRBD2 (5 bases each). There are 14 residues in the CDR3. Looked up from germline, CDR1 is SGHRS and CDR2 is YFSETQ. V was shortened by 3 bases and J by 1 base, with 11 bases between the two germline ends. The CDR3 here is CASSSEGRSYEQYF. The CDR3 region has the DNA TGCGCCAGCAGCTCAGAGGGGCGTTCCTACGAGCAGTACTTC.

This clone has a single count. The rearrangement links TRBV5-5 to TRBJ1-2; 9 positions agree with TRBD1. The CDR3 covers 16 residues. Germline trimming cut 0 bases from V and 6 bases from J; bases unmatched to any gene: 9. The germline CDR1 and CDR2 sequences are SGHKS and YYEKEE (reference sequence). CDR3 bases: TGTGCCAGCAGCTTGGGGCATGGCACAGGGGGCGATGGCTACACCTTC. Translated: CASSLGHGTGGDGYTF.

The CDR3 here is CASSQSPEIQGIMDGYTF. The CDR3 DNA is TGCGCCAGCAGTCAATCTCCCGAAATACAGGGTATAATGGACGGCTACACCTTC. This chain joins TRBV23-1 and TRBJ1-2; weak D call: TRBD1 (6 bases). TRBV23-1 is treated as an ORF (open reading frame) with a function not yet certain. The CDR3 contains 18 residues. V lost 0 bases and J lost 8, with 25 bases in between.

The CDR3 sequence: CASSKQGTTGQYF. DNA of the CDR3: TGTGCCAGCAGTAAACAGGGAACTACGGGGCAGTACTTC. This chain joins TRBV27 and TRBJ2-7; possible D gene TRBD1, 6 bases. The V gene's germline CDR1 is MNHEY and CDR2 SMNVEV (reference sequence). The CDR3 is 13 residues long. V lost 5 bases, J lost 9 bases, and 17 bases lay in between.

The chain is built from TRBV6-6 and TRBJ2-5; 8 nucleotides line up with TRBD1. The CDR3 covers 14 residues. V lost 6 bases to trimming and J lost 4 bases; unmatched junction nucleotides: 7. Germline loops: CDR1 MNHNY, CDR2 SVGAGI (reference sequence). CDR3 nucleotides: TGTGCCAGCAGGGTACAGGGGGTTGGAGAGACCCAGTACTTC. This translates into CASRVQGVGETQYF.

V usage is TRBV6-1 and J usage is TRBJ1-1; 7 nucleotides match TRBD1. Germline CDR1 reads MNHNS; CDR2 reads SASEGT. The CDR3 totals 15 residues. The trim removed 8 bases at V and 5 bases at J, leaving 14 bases unmatched. The CDR3 region has the DNA TGTGCCAGCCCTAAACAGGGGAGGGTGGGAACTGAAGCTTTCTTT. Translation: CASPKQGRVGTEAFF.

This clone was recorded only once. The chain employs TRBV9 and TRBJ1-2, with D perhaps matching TRBD1 (5 bases). Germline loops: CDR1 SGDLS, CDR2 YYNGEE. V shed 1 base and J shed 6 bases, with 10 bases lying between them. The CDR3 is 13 amino acids. The CDR3 sequence is CASSVPGQHGYTF. DNA for the CDR3: TGTGCCAGCAGCGTACCCGGACAACATGGCTACACCTTC. Full variable domain (missing parts from reference TRBV9 and TRBJ1-2): DSGVTQTPKHLITATGQRVTLRCSPRSGDLSVYWYQQSLDQGLQFLIQYYNGEERAKGNILERFSAQQFPDLHSELNLSSLELGDSALYFCASSVPGQHGYTFGSGTRLTVV.

This chain joins TRBV6-5 and TRBJ1-5; tentatively, D is TRBD1 (6 bases). V lost 8 bases to trimming and J lost 2 bases, with 13 bases between them. Germline assignment: CDR1 MNHEY and CDR2 SVGAGI. This CDR3 comprises 14 residues. CDR3 DNA sequence: TGTGCCAGCTCCCGGGACATCGGCAATCAGCCCCAGCATTTT. It specifies CASSRDIGNQPQHF.

The chain recombines TRBV10-2 with TRBJ1-2; TRBD1 might be the D (6 bases). The V and J ends lost 2 bases and 6 bases respectively, with 16 bases between them. The CDR3 is made up of 15 amino acids. Germline-derived CDR1 and CDR2 are WSHSY and SAAADI. Written as DNA, the CDR3 is TGCGCCAGCAGTGAGAACAGGGCAGGAGGGGATGGCTACACCTTC. Encoded protein: CASSENRAGGDGYTF.

The J gene is TRBJ1-3, the V gene TRBV27, with 7 bases identical to TRBD1. Germline values: CDR1 MNHEY, CDR2 SMNVEV (reference sequence). The CDR3 sequence is 14 residues long. The junction had 9 bases not matched to a gene; V was cut back by 5 bases and J by 8 bases. The CDR3: CASSPTGWVDTIYF. CDR3 coding DNA: TGTGCCAGCAGTCCGACAGGGTGGGTGGACACCATATATTTT.

This sequence joins TRBV5-1 and TRBJ1-1; D unresolved. Trimming took 1 base from V and 7 from J, leaving 26 bases between them. This CDR3 has 18 amino acids. Germline V gene sequence: CDR1 SGHRS, CDR2 YFSETQ. This CDR3 is CASSLSGVVLRSESEAFF. For the CDR3, the DNA is TGCGCCAGCAGCTTGTCGGGCGTGGTATTACGGAGTGAAAGTGAAGCTTTCTTT.

The chain recombines TRBV27 with TRBJ2-7; D perhaps matches TRBD1 (5 bases). Germline lookup yields CDR1 MNHEY and CDR2 SMNVEV (reference sequence). Trimming cost V 4 bases and J 6 bases, with 13 bases left between them. There are 13 residues in the CDR3. The CDR3 spells CASSSQEEREQYF. In nucleotides, the CDR3 is TGTGCCAGCAGTTCACAGGAAGAGCGCGAGCAGTACTTC.

The chain links TRBV27 to TRBJ2-2, with 7 bases aligning to TRBD2. Looked up from germline, CDR1 is MNHEY and CDR2 is SMNVEV (reference sequence). The CDR3 totals 17 residues. V gave up 2 bases and J gave up 3 bases; unmatched junction bases: 9. As DNA, the CDR3 is TGTGCCAGCAGTTTAAGGCAGAGCGGGATGGACACCGGGGAGCTGTTTTTT. Translating it yields CASSLRQSGMDTGELFF.

This clone occurred a few times. The J gene is TRBJ1-3, the V gene TRBV19; possibly TRBD1 for D (6 bases). V dropped 9 bases and J dropped 2 bases, with 14 bases sitting between them. In germline, CDR1 is LNHDA, CDR2 SQIVND (reference sequence). CDR3 length: 14 residues. This chain's CDR3 is CASSRGIAGNTIYF. The CDR3 DNA is TGTGCCAGCAGCAGGGGAATCGCTGGAAACACCATATATTTT.

The genes are TRBV19 and TRBJ2-3, with D uncertain. V shed 3 bases and J shed 4 bases, with 14 bases lying between them. CDR3 length: 15 amino acids. Germline CDR1 LNHDA, CDR2 SQIVND (reference sequence). The CDR3 spells CASSIIPGAADTQYF. The CDR3 bases are TGTGCCAGTAGTATCATCCCCGGAGCCGCAGATACGCAGTATTTT.